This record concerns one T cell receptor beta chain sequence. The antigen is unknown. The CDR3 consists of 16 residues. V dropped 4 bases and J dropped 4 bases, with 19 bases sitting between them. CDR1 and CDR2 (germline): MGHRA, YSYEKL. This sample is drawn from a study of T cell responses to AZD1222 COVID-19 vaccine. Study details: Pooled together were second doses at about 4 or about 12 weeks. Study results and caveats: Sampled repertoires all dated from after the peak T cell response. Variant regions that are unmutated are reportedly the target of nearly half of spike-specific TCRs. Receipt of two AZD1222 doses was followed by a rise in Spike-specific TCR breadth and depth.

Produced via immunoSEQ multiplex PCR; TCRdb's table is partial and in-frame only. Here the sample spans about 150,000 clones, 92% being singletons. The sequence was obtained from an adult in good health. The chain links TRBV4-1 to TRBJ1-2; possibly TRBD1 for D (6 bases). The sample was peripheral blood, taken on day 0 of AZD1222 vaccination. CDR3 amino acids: CASSLYVGASIYGYTF. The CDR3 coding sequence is TGCGCCAGCAGCCTGTATGTGGGGGCCTCAATCTATGGCTACACCTTC.